Given below is one TCR beta chain in context. The data were taken from a study of cytomegalovirus exposure and HLA in healthy donors. PCR was performed using 60 Vbeta and 13 Jbeta primers. TCRdb's copy holds only in-frame clones and misses some; the assay was immunoSEQ multiplex PCR. Of about 140,000 clones listed, roughly 76% are singletons. The material sequenced was PBMCs. The receptor was isolated from a female donor in good health and CMV-seronegative.

The CDR3 nucleotides read TGTGCCAGCAGTGACCGGGACTCACTGAGCGAGCAGTACTTC. It encodes CASSDRDSLSEQYF. The chain has TRBV6-5 and TRBJ2-7; D possibly corresponds to TRBD2 (6 bases). The V end was cut by 5 bases, the J end by 6 bases, with 17 bases between. The CDR3 length is 14 residues. Per the germline V gene, CDR1 is MNHEY and CDR2 is SVGAGI.